This is a list of T cell receptor beta chains from one sample in a study of shared clonotypes between healthy human individuals. Generated by immunoSEQ multiplex PCR, the TCRdb table keeps only in-frame clones and is missing some. The table has hundreds of thousands of clones, 85% to 95% seen once. The specimen sequenced was naive CD8+ T cells sorted from blood. All receptors derive from a woman younger than 45 in good health. Each CDR3 is given with its conserved first and last residue. Fields, in order: D gene, J gene, V gene, clone size, CDR3 protein, CDR3 DNA. The D gene is left open where the match is weak. Clone size, where shown, is once, few, many, or a class for clones that have expanded.

d_gene: TRBD1; j_gene: TRBJ2-7; v_gene: TRBV19; abundance: NA; CDR3aa: CASSIPDRAPGYEQYF; CDR3nt: TGTGCCAGTAGTATCCCCGACAGGGCCCCTGGGTACGAGCAGTACTTC
d_gene: TRBD1; j_gene: TRBJ2-1; v_gene: TRBV5-1; abundance: NA; CDR3aa: CASRPVWGGQGLKNEQFF; CDR3nt: TGCGCCAGCAGGCCCGTTTGGGGCGGACAGGGATTGAAGAATGAGCAGTTCTTC
d_gene: NA; j_gene: TRBJ2-3; v_gene: TRBV29-1; abundance: once; CDR3aa: CSVRSPSSTDTQYF; CDR3nt: TGCAGCGTCAGAAGCCCCTCGTCCACAGATACGCAGTATTTT
d_gene: NA; j_gene: TRBJ1-5; v_gene: TRBV28; abundance: NA; CDR3aa: CASNSPRDSNQPQHF; CDR3nt: TGTGCCAGCAACTCACCCAGGGACAGCAATCAGCCCCAGCATTTT
d_gene: NA; j_gene: TRBJ2-7; v_gene: TRBV19; abundance: NA; CDR3aa: CASSIDPYYEQYF; CDR3nt: TGTGCCAGTAGTATAGATCCGTACTACGAGCAGTACTTC
d_gene: TRBD1; j_gene: TRBJ2-7; v_gene: TRBV4-1; abundance: once; CDR3aa: CASSFRDRGIGYEQYF; CDR3nt: TGCGCCAGCAGCTTCCGGGACAGGGGAATTGGGTACGAGCAGTACTTC
d_gene: TRBD1; j_gene: TRBJ2-7; v_gene: TRBV19; abundance: NA; CDR3aa: CASSLGQGKFGEQYF; CDR3nt: TGTGCCAGTAGTCTCGGACAGGGGAAATTCGGCGAGCAGTACTTC
d_gene: NA; j_gene: TRBJ1-1; v_gene: TRBV6-4; abundance: once; CDR3aa: CASSDSERGSEAFF; CDR3nt: TGTGCCAGCAGTGACTCCGAGCGCGGTTCTGAAGCTTTCTTT
d_gene: TRBD1; j_gene: TRBJ2-3; v_gene: TRBV27; abundance: NA; CDR3aa: CASSTGGSTDTQYF; CDR3nt: TGTGCCAGCTCGACAGGGGGCAGCACAGATACGCAGTATTTT
d_gene: NA; j_gene: TRBJ2-4; v_gene: TRBV13; abundance: NA; CDR3aa: CASSEEGAAKNIQYF; CDR3nt: TGTGCCAGCAGCGAAGAAGGCGCGGCCAAAAACATTCAGTACTTC
d_gene: TRBD1; j_gene: TRBJ1-1; v_gene: TRBV5-4; abundance: few; CDR3aa: CASSLGTGSPGEAFF; CDR3nt: TGTGCCAGCAGCTTGGGGACAGGATCCCCGGGGGAAGCTTTCTTT
d_gene: TRBD2; j_gene: TRBJ2-7; v_gene: TRBV5-3; abundance: NA; CDR3aa: CARSTWTSGSHEQYF; CDR3nt: TGTGCCAGAAGCACATGGACTAGCGGGAGCCACGAGCAGTACTTC
d_gene: NA; j_gene: TRBJ1-1; v_gene: TRBV11-2; abundance: once; CDR3aa: CASSLEAASAFF; CDR3nt: TGTGCCAGCAGCTTAGAGGCGGCCTCAGCTTTCTTT
d_gene: NA; j_gene: TRBJ2-2; v_gene: TRBV6-5; abundance: NA; CDR3aa: CASSYREGYGELFF; CDR3nt: TGTGCCAGCAGTTACCGAGAGGGTTACGGGGAGCTGTTTTTT
d_gene: TRBD1; j_gene: TRBJ1-2; v_gene: TRBV4-1; abundance: NA; CDR3aa: CASSPGQGAAYGYTF; CDR3nt: TGCGCCAGCAGTCCGGGACAGGGGGCCGCCTATGGCTACACCTTC
d_gene: TRBD1; j_gene: TRBJ2-1; v_gene: TRBV5-6; abundance: NA; CDR3aa: CASSHGQGPYNEQFF; CDR3nt: TGTGCCAGCAGCCACGGACAGGGGCCTTACAATGAGCAGTTCTTC
d_gene: NA; j_gene: TRBJ2-7; v_gene: TRBV2; abundance: NA; CDR3aa: CASKDRSDEQYF; CDR3nt: TGTGCCAGCAAAGACAGGTCGGACGAGCAGTACTTC
d_gene: NA; j_gene: TRBJ2-1; v_gene: TRBV5-4; abundance: NA; CDR3aa: CASSLDQDLYNEQFF; CDR3nt: TGTGCCAGCAGCTTGGACCAGGACCTCTACAATGAGCAGTTCTTC
d_gene: TRBD2; j_gene: TRBJ2-1; v_gene: TRBV5-1; abundance: NA; CDR3aa: CASTNSGSGNEQFF; CDR3nt: TGCGCCAGCACCAATAGCGGGTCCGGGAATGAGCAGTTCTTC
d_gene: NA; j_gene: TRBJ2-1; v_gene: TRBV27; abundance: once; CDR3aa: CASRTLSSYNEQFF; CDR3nt: TGTGCCAGCCGGACTCTGAGCTCCTACAATGAGCAGTTCTTC
d_gene: TRBD2; j_gene: TRBJ2-7; v_gene: TRBV28; abundance: NA; CDR3aa: CASSSPMSSGRLYEQYF; CDR3nt: TGTGCCAGCAGTTCCCCCATGTCTAGCGGGAGGTTATACGAGCAGTACTTC
d_gene: NA; j_gene: TRBJ2-1; v_gene: TRBV5-4; abundance: NA; CDR3aa: CASSGTGVYNEQFF; CDR3nt: TGTGCCAGCTCCGGGACTGGAGTATACAATGAGCAGTTCTTC
d_gene: TRBD1; j_gene: TRBJ1-4; v_gene: TRBV9; abundance: NA; CDR3aa: CASSAQGVTNEKLFF; CDR3nt: TGTGCCAGCAGCGCCCAGGGGGTTACTAATGAAAAACTGTTTTTT
d_gene: TRBD2; j_gene: TRBJ2-7; v_gene: TRBV27; abundance: NA; CDR3aa: CASSNSGRPYEQYF; CDR3nt: TGTGCCAGCAGCAATAGCGGGAGGCCCTACGAGCAGTACTTC
d_gene: NA; j_gene: TRBJ1-2; v_gene: TRBV11-2; abundance: NA; CDR3aa: CASSLMPGGRGYTF; CDR3nt: TGTGCCAGCAGCTTGATGCCCGGGGGCCGAGGCTACACCTTC
d_gene: TRBD2; j_gene: TRBJ2-7; v_gene: TRBV7-9; abundance: once; CDR3aa: CASSFSGATYEQYF; CDR3nt: TGTGCCAGCAGCTTTAGCGGGGCGACCTACGAGCAGTACTTC
d_gene: TRBD2; j_gene: TRBJ2-7; v_gene: TRBV10-2; abundance: NA; CDR3aa: CASSETKSGRGVYEQYF; CDR3nt: TGCGCCAGCAGTGAAACCAAATCGGGTCGGGGGGTCTACGAGCAGTACTTC
d_gene: NA; j_gene: TRBJ2-3; v_gene: TRBV25-1; abundance: NA; CDR3aa: CASSEWRQGRTDTQYF; CDR3nt: TGTGCCAGCAGTGAATGGAGGCAGGGGCGCACAGATACGCAGTATTTT
d_gene: NA; j_gene: TRBJ1-2; v_gene: TRBV5-5; abundance: NA; CDR3aa: CASSPRDGYYGYTF; CDR3nt: TGTGCCAGCAGCCCCCGGGACGGCTACTATGGCTACACCTTC
d_gene: NA; j_gene: TRBJ1-1; v_gene: TRBV13; abundance: NA; CDR3aa: CASSQATGDTEAFF; CDR3nt: TGTGCCAGCAGCCAGGCGACGGGTGACACTGAAGCTTTCTTT
d_gene: TRBD1; j_gene: TRBJ1-2; v_gene: TRBV28; abundance: NA; CDR3aa: CASNPPGQGDYGYTF; CDR3nt: TGTGCCAGCAACCCTCCGGGACAGGGCGACTATGGCTACACCTTC
d_gene: NA; j_gene: TRBJ1-1; v_gene: TRBV28; abundance: NA; CDR3aa: CASSPPFTEAFF; CDR3nt: TGTGCCAGCAGTCCCCCGTTTACTGAAGCTTTCTTT
d_gene: TRBD1; j_gene: TRBJ1-2; v_gene: TRBV11-3; abundance: NA; CDR3aa: CASSIFRTGGAANYGYTF; CDR3nt: TGTGCCAGCAGCATCTTCCGGACAGGGGGCGCAGCGAACTATGGCTACACCTTC
d_gene: TRBD1; j_gene: TRBJ1-5; v_gene: TRBV2; abundance: NA; CDR3aa: CASQEGQGAYQPQHF; CDR3nt: TGTGCCAGCCAAGAGGGACAGGGGGCCTACCAGCCCCAGCATTTT
d_gene: TRBD2; j_gene: TRBJ2-5; v_gene: TRBV27; abundance: NA; CDR3aa: CASSLLLAGGPDQETQYF; CDR3nt: TGTGCCAGCAGTTTACTACTAGCGGGAGGCCCGGACCAAGAGACCCAGTACTTC
d_gene: NA; j_gene: TRBJ2-3; v_gene: TRBV7-9; abundance: NA; CDR3aa: CASSLELRFGGVTDTQYF; CDR3nt: TGTGCCAGCAGCTTAGAATTACGATTCGGGGGAGTTACAGATACGCAGTATTTT
d_gene: NA; j_gene: TRBJ2-7; v_gene: TRBV10-3; abundance: NA; CDR3aa: CAIRGLNYEQYF; CDR3nt: TGTGCCATCAGGGGACTTAACTACGAGCAGTACTTC
d_gene: NA; j_gene: TRBJ1-1; v_gene: TRBV10-3; abundance: NA; CDR3aa: CAISERGSESEAFF; CDR3nt: TGTGCCATCAGTGAGAGGGGCTCCGAATCTGAAGCTTTCTTT
d_gene: NA; j_gene: TRBJ2-3; v_gene: TRBV27; abundance: NA; CDR3aa: CASSLLGDTQYF; CDR3nt: TGTGCCAGCAGTTTATTGGGGGATACGCAGTATTTT
d_gene: NA; j_gene: TRBJ2-7; v_gene: TRBV7-9; abundance: NA; CDR3aa: CASSDVRGRSSYEQYF; CDR3nt: TGTGCCAGCAGCGACGTTAGGGGTAGGAGCTCCTACGAGCAGTACTTC
d_gene: NA; j_gene: TRBJ2-1; v_gene: TRBV30; abundance: NA; CDR3aa: CAWSVQSEQFF; CDR3nt: TGTGCCTGGAGTGTACAAAGTGAGCAGTTCTTC
d_gene: NA; j_gene: TRBJ2-4; v_gene: TRBV21-1; abundance: NA; CDR3aa: CASSNSPITGTSVTIQYF; CDR3nt: TGTGCCAGCAGCAACTCCCCAATAACCGGGACTAGCGTGACCATTCAGTACTTC
d_gene: TRBD2; j_gene: TRBJ2-1; v_gene: TRBV29-1; abundance: NA; CDR3aa: CSVVGGEREDYNEQFF; CDR3nt: TGCAGCGTTGTGGGGGGGGAGCGGGAAGACTACAATGAGCAGTTCTTC
d_gene: NA; j_gene: TRBJ2-7; v_gene: TRBV30; abundance: NA; CDR3aa: CAWRNSFYEQYF; CDR3nt: TGTGCCTGGAGAAATTCTTTCTACGAGCAGTACTTC
d_gene: TRBD1; j_gene: TRBJ2-7; v_gene: TRBV19; abundance: NA; CDR3aa: CASSMGQGAYEQYF; CDR3nt: TGTGCCAGTAGTATGGGACAGGGGGCTTACGAGCAGTACTTC
d_gene: NA; j_gene: TRBJ2-3; v_gene: TRBV9; abundance: NA; CDR3aa: CASSRESGSTDTQYF; CDR3nt: TGTGCCAGCAGCCGCGAAAGTGGCAGCACAGATACGCAGTATTTT
d_gene: NA; j_gene: TRBJ2-3; v_gene: TRBV9; abundance: NA; CDR3aa: CASSVGGGGTDTQYF; CDR3nt: TGTGCCAGCAGCGTAGGTGGCGGAGGCACAGATACGCAGTATTTT
d_gene: TRBD1; j_gene: TRBJ1-1; v_gene: TRBV5-1; abundance: NA; CDR3aa: CASSYPDRGRDSTEAFF; CDR3nt: TGCGCCAGCAGCTATCCGGACAGGGGACGCGATAGCACTGAAGCTTTCTTT
d_gene: NA; j_gene: TRBJ2-7; v_gene: TRBV27; abundance: NA; CDR3aa: CASSLSVRYEQYF; CDR3nt: TGTGCCAGCAGTTTATCCGTTCGCTACGAGCAGTACTTC